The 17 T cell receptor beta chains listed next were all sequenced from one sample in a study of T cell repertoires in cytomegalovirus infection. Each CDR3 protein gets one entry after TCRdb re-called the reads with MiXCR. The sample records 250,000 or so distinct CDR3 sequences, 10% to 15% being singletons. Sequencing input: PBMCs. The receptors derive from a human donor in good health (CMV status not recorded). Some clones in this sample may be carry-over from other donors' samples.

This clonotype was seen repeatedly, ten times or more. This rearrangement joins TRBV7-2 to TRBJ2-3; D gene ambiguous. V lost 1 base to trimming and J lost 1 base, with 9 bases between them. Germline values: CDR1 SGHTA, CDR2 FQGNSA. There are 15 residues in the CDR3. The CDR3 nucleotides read TGTGCCAGCAGCTTAGGATCCAGGCGCACAGATACGCAGTATTTT. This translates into CASSLGSRRTDTQYF.

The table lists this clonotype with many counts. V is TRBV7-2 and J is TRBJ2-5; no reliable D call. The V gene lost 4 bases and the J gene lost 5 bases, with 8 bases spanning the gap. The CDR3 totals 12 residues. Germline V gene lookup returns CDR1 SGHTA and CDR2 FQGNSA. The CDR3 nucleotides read TGTGCCAGCAGCTCACCGTGGGAGACCCAGTACTTC. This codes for CASSSPWETQYF.

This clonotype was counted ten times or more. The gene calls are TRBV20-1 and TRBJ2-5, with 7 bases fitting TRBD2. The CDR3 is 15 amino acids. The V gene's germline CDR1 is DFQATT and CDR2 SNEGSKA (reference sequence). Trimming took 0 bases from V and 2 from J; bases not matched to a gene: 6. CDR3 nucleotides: TGCAGTGCTAGAGATATTGCGGGAGAGCAAGAGACCCAGTACTTC. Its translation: CSARDIAGEQETQYF.

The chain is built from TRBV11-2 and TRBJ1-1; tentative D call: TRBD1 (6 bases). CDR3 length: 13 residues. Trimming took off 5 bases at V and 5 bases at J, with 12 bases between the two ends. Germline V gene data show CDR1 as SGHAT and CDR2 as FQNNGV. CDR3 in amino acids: CASSTTGRTEAFF. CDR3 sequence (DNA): TGTGCCAGCAGCACTACAGGGAGGACTGAAGCTTTCTTT. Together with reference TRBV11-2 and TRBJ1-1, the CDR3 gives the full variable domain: EAGVAQSPRYKIIEKRQSVAFWCNPISGHATLYWYQQILGQGPKLLIQFQNNGVVDDSQLPKDRFSAERLKGVDSTLKIQPAKLEDSAVYLCASSTTGRTEAFFGQGTRLTVV.

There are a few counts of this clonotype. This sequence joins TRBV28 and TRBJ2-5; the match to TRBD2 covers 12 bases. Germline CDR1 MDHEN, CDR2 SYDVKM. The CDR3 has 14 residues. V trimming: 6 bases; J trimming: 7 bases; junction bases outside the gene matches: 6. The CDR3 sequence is CASRPGLAGGTQYF. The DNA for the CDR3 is TGTGCCAGCAGGCCGGGACTAGCGGGTGGGACCCAGTACTTC.

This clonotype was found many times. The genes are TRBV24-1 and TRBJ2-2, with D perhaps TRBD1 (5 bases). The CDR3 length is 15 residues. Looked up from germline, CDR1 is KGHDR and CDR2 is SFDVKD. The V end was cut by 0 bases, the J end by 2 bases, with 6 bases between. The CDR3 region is CATSDLGQNTGELFF. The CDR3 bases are TGTGCCACCAGTGATTTGGGACAAAACACCGGGGAGCTGTTTTTT.

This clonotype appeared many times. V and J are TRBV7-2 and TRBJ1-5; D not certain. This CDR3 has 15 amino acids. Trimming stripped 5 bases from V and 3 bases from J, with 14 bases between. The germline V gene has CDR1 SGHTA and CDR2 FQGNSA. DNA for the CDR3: TGTGCCAGCAGCCTAAGCAGGATGTCCAATCAGCCCCAGCATTTT. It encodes CASSLSRMSNQPQHF. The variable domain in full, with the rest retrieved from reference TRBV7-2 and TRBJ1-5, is GAGVSQSPSNKVTEKGKDVELRCDPISGHTALYWYRQSLGQGLEFLIYFQGNSAPDKSGLPSDRFSAERTGGSVSTLTIQRTQQEDSAVYLCASSLSRMSNQPQHFGDGTRLSIL.

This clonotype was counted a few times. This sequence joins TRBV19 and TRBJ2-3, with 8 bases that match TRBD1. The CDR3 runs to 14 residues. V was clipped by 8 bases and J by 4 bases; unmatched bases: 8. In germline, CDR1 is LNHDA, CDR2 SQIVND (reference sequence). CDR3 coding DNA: TGTGCCAGTGCCGACAGGGGTCTGTCAGATACGCAGTATTTT. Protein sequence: CASADRGLSDTQYF.

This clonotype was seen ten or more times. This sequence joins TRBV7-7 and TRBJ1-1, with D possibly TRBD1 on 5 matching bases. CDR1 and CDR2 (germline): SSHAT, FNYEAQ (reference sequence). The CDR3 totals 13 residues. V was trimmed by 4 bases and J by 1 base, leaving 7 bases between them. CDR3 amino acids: CASSSDRNTEAFF. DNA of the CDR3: TGTGCCAGCAGCTCAGACAGGAACACTGAAGCTTTCTTT.

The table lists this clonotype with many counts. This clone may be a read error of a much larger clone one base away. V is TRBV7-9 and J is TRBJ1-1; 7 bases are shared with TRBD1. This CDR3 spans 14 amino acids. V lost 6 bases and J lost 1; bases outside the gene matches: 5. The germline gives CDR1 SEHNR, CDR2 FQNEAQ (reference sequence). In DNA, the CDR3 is TGTGCCAGCAGTCCCGGGACAGCGAACACTGAAGCTTTCTTT. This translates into CASSPGTANTEAFF.

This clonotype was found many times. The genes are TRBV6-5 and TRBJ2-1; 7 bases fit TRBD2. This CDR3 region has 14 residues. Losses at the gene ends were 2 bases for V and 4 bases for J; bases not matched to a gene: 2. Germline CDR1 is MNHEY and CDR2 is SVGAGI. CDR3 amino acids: CASSYGGDYNEQFF. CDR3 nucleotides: TGTGCCAGCAGTTACGGGGGGGATTACAATGAGCAGTTCTTC.

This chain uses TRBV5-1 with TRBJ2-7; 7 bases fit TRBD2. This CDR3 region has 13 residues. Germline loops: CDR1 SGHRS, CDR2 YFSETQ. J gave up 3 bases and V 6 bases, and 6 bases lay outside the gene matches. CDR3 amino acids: CASKPSGGYEQYF. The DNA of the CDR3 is TGCGCCAGCAAACCTAGCGGCGGCTACGAGCAGTACTTC.

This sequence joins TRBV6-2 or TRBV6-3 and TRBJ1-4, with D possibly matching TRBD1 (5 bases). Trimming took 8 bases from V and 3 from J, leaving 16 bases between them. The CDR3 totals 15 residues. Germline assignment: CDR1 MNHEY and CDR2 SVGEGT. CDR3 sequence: CASRNRDRANEKLFF. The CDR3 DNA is TGTGCCAGCCGGAACCGGGACCGGGCTAATGAAAAACTGTTTTTT.

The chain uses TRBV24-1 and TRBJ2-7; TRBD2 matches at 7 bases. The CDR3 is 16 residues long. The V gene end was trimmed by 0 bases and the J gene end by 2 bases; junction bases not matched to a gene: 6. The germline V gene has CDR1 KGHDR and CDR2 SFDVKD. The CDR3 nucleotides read TGTGCCACCAGTGATTTGCAGGGAGGGACCCCCTACGAGCAGTACTTC. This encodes CATSDLQGGTPYEQYF.

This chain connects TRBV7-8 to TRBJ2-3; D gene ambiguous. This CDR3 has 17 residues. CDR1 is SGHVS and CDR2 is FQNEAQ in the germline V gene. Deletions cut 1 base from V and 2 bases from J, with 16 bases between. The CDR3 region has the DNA TGTGCCAGCAGCTTAGAAACAAACCCCCCTTCCACAGATACGCAGTATTTT. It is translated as CASSLETNPPSTDTQYF.

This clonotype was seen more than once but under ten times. CDR3 DNA sequence: TGTGCCAGCAGCCTTACAGGGCTGCGATCCTACGAGCAGTACTTC. It translates to CASSLTGLRSYEQYF. The chain couples TRBV2 to TRBJ2-7; TRBD1 might be the D (6 bases). V lost 6 bases and J 1 base, leaving 16 bases between the germline ends. The CDR3 loop spans 15 amino acids. Germline CDR1 SNHLY, CDR2 FYNNEI. The full variable domain, completed using reference TRBV2 and TRBJ2-7, is EPEVTQTPSHQVTQMGQEVILRCVPISNHLYFYWYRQILGQKVEFLVSFYNNEISEKSEIFDDQFSVERPDGSNFTLKIRSTKLEDSAMYFCASSLTGLRSYEQYFGPGTRLTVT.

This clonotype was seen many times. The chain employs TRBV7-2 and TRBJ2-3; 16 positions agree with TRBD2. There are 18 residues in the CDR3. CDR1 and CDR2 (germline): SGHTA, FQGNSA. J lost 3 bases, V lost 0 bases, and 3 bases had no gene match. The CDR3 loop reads CASSLALGLAGGTDTQYF. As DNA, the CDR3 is TGTGCCAGCAGCTTAGCCCTGGGACTAGCGGGAGGGACAGATACGCAGTATTTT.